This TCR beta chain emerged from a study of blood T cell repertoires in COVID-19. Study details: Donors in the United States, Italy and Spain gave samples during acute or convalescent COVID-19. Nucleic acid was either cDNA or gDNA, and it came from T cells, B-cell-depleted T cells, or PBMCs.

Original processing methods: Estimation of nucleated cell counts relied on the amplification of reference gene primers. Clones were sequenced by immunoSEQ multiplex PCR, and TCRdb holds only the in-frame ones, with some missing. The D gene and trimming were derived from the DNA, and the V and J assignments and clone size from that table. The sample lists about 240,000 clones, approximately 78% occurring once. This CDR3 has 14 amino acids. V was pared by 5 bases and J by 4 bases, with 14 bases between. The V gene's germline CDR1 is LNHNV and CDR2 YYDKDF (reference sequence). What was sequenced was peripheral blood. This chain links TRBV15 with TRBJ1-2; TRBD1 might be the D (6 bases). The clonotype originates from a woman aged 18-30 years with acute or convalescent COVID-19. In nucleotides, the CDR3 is TGTGCCACCAGCCCCTCACAGGGCCTCTATGGCTACACCTTC. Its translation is CATSPSQGLYGYTF.